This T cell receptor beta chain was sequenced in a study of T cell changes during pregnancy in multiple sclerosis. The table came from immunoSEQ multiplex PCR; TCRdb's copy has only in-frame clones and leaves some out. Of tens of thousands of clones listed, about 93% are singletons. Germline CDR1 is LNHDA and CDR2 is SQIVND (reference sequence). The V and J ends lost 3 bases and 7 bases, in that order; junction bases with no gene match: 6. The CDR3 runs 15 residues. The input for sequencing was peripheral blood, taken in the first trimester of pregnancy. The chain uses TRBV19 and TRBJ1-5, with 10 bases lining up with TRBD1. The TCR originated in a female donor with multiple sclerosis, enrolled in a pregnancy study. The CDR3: CASSIGDRGRQPQHF. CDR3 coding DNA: TGTGCCAGTAGTATCGGGGACAGGGGTAGGCAGCCCCAGCATTTT.